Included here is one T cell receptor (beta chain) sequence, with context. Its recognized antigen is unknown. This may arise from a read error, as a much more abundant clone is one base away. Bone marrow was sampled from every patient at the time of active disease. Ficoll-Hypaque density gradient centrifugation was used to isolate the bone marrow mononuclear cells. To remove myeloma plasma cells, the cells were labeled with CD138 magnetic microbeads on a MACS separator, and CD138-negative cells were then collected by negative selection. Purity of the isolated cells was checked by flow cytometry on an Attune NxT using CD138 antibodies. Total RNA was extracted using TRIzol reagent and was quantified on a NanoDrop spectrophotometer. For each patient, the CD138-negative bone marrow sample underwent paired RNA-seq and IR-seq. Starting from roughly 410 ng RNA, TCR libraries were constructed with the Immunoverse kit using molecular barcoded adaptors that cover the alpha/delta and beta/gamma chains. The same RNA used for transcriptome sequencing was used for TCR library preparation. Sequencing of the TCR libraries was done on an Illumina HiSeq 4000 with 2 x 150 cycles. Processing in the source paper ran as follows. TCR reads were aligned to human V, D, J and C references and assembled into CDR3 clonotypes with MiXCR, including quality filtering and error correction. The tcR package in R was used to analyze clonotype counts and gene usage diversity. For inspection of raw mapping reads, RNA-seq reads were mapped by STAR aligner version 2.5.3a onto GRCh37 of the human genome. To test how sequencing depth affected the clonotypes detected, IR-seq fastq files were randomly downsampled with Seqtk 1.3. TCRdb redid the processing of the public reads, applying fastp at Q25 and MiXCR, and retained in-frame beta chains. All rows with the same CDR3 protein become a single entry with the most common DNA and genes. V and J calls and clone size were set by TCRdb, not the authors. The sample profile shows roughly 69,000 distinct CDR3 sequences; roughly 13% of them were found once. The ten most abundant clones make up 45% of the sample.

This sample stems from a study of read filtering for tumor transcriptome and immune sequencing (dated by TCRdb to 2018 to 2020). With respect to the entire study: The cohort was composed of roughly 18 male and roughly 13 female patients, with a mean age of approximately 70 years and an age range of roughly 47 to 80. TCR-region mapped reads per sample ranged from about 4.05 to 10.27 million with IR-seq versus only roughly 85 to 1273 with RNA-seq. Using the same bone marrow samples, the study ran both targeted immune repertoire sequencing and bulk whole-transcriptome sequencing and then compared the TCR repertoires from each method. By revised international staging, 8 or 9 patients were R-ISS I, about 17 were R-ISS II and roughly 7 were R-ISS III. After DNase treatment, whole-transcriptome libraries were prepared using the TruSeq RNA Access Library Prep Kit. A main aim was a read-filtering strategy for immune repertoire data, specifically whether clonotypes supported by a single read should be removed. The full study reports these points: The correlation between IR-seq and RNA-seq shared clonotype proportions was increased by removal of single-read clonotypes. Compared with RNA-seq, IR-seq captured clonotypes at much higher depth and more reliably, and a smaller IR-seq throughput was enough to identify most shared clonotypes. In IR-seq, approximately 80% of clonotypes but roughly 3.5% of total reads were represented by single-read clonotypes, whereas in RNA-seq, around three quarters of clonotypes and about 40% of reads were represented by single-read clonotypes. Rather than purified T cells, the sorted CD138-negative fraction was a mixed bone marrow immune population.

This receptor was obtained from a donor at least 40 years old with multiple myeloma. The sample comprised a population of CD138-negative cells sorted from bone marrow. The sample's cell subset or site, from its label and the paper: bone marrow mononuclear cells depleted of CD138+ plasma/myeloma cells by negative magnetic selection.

The bases read TGTGCCAGCAGCTTACAGGGCCTGGTTGGAGATACGCAGTATTTT. Translated, this gives CASSLQGLVGDTQYF. The rearranged segments are TRBV5-5 and TRBJ2-3; a tentative D match to TRBD1 spans 6 bases. Counted from cysteine to phenylalanine, this CDR3 has 15 amino acids. Of all the DNA, just the CDR3 is kept, 45 bases in frame from base 1. V is pared back by 2 bases and J by 5 bases, with 15 bases lying between the germline termini. Reading the germline V gene (reference sequence) gives CDR1 SGHKS and CDR2 YYEKEE.